This TCR beta chain was documented in a study of CD4 T cells in relation to SARS-CoV-2 and coronaviruses. To note about this clone: The target antigen is unknown.

Repertoires were generated with immunoSEQ multiplex PCR, while TCRdb's copy carries only in-frame clones and drops some. The sample has about 36,000 clones, 70% to 85% seen once. Trimming took 3 bases from V and 1 from J, leaving 10 bases between them. CDR3 length: 14 residues. Germline values: CDR1 SGDLS, CDR2 YYNGEE. Sequencing input: naive CD4+ T cells from PBMCs, cultured in vitro. The subset here: naive CD4+ T cells isolated by negative enrichment. The chain is built from TRBV9 and TRBJ2-5; D might be TRBD2 (5 bases). This TCR came from an adult with COVID-19. The CDR3 spells CASSDRGFQETQYF. The CDR3 DNA follows: TGTGCCAGCAGCGATCGGGGTTTCCAAGAGACCCAGTACTTC.